This T cell receptor (beta chain) was sequenced for a study of cytomegalovirus exposure and HLA in healthy donors. Overall study: An analysis done earlier identified fewer than 140 million unique TCR beta sequences from approximately 180 million T cells.

This CDR3 is 14 amino acids long. After removal of 2 bases from V and 2 bases from J, the junction contained 1 base not matched to a gene. CDR1 is MGHDK, CDR2 SYGVNS, per germline. Primers: 60 Vbeta forward and 13 Jbeta reverse. Sequenced by immunoSEQ multiplex PCR; TCRdb stores in-frame clones only, minus some. Among some 150,000 clones listed, around four fifths were seen once. Participants comprised healthy donors of bone marrow. This sequence originates from a female donor in good health and CMV-seronegative. The rearrangement uses TRBV25-1 and TRBJ2-7; 9 bases agree with TRBD2. The sequencing sample was made of PBMCs. Here the CDR3 reads CASSEAGGTYEQYF. The CDR3 bases are TGTGCCAGCAGTGAAGCGGGAGGGACCTACGAGCAGTACTTC.